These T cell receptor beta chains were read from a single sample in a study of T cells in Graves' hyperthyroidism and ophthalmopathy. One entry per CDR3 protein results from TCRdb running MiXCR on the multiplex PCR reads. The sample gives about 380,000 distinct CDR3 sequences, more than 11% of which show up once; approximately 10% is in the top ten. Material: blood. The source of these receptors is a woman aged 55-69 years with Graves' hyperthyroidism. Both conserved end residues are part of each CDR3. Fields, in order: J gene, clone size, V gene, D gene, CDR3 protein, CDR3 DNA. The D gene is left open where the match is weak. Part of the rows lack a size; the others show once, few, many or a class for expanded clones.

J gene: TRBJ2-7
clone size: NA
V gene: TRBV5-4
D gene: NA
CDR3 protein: CASSEGGRSSYEQYF
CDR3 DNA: TGTGCCAGCAGCGAGGGCGGCAGGAGCTCCTACGAGCAGTACTTC

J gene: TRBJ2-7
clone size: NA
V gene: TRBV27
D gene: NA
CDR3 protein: CASSLKGASGSFYEQYF
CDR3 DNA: TGTGCCAGCAGTTTAAAGGGGGCGAGCGGGAGTTTCTACGAGCAGTACTTC

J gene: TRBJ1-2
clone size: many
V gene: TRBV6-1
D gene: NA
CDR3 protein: CASTQGVTVSYGYTF
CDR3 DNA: TGTGCCAGCACCCAGGGTGTGACTGTGTCCTATGGCTACACCTTC

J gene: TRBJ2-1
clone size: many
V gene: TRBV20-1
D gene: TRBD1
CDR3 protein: CSANDPGQGGNEQFF
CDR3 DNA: TGCAGTGCTAATGACCCGGGACAGGGGGGCAATGAGCAGTTCTTC

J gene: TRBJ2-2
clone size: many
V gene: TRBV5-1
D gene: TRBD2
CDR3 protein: CASSLVSGIEGELFF
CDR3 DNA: TGCGCCAGCAGCTTGGTCAGCGGGATCGAAGGGGAGCTGTTTTTT

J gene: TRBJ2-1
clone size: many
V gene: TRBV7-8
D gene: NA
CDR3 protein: CASSLRSPNEQFF
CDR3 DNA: TGTGCCAGCAGCTTACGGAGCCCCAATGAGCAGTTCTTC

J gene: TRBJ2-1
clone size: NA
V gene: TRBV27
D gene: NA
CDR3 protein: CASSREGRSHNEQFF
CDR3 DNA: TGTGCCAGCAGCCGAGAGGGCAGGTCCCACAATGAGCAGTTCTTC

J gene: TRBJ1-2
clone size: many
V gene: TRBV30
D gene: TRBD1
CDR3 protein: CAWSAGQGIHGYTF
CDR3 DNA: TGTGCCTGGAGTGCGGGACAGGGGATCCACGGCTACACCTTC

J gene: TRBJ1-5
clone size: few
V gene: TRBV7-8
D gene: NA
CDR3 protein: CASSSRVQPQHF
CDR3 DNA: TGTGCCAGCAGCTCCAGGGTTCAGCCCCAGCATTTT

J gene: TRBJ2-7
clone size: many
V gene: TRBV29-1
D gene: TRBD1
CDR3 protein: CSVTRTGDEQYF
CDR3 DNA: TGCAGCGTTACCCGGACAGGGGACGAGCAGTACTTC

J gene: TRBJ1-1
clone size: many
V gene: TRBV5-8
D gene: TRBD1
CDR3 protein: CASSTLQGRGLWNTEAFF
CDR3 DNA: TGTGCCAGCAGCACATTACAGGGGAGGGGTTTATGGAACACTGAAGCTTTCTTT

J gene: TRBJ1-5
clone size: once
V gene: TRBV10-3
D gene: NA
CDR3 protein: CATSADSGGQPQHF
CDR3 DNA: TGTGCCACCAGCGCGGACAGCGGGGGGCAGCCCCAGCATTTT

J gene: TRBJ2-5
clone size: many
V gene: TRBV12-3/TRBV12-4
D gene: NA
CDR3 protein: CASTATGQETQYF
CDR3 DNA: TGTGCCAGCACCGCAACAGGACAAGAGACCCAGTACTTC

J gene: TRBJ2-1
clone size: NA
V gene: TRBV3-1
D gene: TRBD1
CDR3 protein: CASSYRDRSYNEQFF
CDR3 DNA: TGTGCCAGCAGCTATAGGGACAGATCTTACAATGAGCAGTTCTTC

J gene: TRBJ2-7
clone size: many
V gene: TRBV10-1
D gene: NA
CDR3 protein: CASSEGTYEQYF
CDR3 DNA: TGCGCCAGCAGTGAGGGCACCTACGAGCAGTACTTC

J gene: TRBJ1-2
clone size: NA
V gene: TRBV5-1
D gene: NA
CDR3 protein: CASSLTVNYGYTF
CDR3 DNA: TGCGCCAGCAGCTTGACAGTTAACTATGGCTACACCTTC

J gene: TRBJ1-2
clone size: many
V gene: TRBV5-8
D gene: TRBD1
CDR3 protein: CASRGGAGYGYTF
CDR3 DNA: TGTGCCAGCAGAGGGGGCGCGGGCTATGGCTACACCTTC

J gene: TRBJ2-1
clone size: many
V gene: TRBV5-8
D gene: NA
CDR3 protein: CASSLALGGKDEQFF
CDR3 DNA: TGTGCCAGCAGCTTGGCCCTAGGGGGGAAGGATGAGCAGTTCTTC

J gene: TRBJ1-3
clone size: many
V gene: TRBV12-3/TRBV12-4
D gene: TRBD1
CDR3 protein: CASSPLDRAGNTIYF
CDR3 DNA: TGTGCCAGCAGCCCATTAGACAGGGCTGGAAACACCATATATTTT

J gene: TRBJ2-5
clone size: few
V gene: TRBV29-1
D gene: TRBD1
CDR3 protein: CSVDREKTQYF
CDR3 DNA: TGCAGCGTCGACAGGGAAAAGACCCAGTACTTC

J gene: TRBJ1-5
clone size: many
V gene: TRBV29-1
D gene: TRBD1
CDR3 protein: CSVSTGSSQPQHF
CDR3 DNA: TGCAGCGTCTCGACAGGGAGTAGTCAGCCCCAGCATTTT

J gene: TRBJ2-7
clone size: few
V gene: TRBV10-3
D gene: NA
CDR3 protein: CAISPEKSYEQYF
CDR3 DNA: TGTGCCATCAGTCCGGAGAAGTCCTACGAGCAGTACTTC

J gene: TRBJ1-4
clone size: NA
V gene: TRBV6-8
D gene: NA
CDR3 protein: CASRAVFTTNEKLFF
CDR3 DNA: TGTGCCAGCAGGGCTGTTTTTACAACTAATGAAAAACTGTTTTTT

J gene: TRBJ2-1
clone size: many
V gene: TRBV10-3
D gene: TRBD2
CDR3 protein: CAITGRILAGVSYNEQFF
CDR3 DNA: TGTGCCATCACCGGAAGGATACTAGCGGGAGTATCCTACAATGAGCAGTTCTTC

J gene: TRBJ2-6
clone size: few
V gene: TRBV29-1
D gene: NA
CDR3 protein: CSVNQPGANVLTF
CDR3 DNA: TGCAGCGTTAACCAGCCTGGGGCCAACGTCCTGACTTTC

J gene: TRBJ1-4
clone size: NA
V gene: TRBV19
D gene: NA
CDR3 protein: CASSIQGEKLFF
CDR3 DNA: TGTGCCAGTAGTATTCAAGGTGAAAAACTGTTTTTT

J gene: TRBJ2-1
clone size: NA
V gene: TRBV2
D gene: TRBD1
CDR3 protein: CASSYEGAGNEQFF
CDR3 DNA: TGTGCCAGCAGTTATGAGGGGGCGGGCAATGAGCAGTTCTTC